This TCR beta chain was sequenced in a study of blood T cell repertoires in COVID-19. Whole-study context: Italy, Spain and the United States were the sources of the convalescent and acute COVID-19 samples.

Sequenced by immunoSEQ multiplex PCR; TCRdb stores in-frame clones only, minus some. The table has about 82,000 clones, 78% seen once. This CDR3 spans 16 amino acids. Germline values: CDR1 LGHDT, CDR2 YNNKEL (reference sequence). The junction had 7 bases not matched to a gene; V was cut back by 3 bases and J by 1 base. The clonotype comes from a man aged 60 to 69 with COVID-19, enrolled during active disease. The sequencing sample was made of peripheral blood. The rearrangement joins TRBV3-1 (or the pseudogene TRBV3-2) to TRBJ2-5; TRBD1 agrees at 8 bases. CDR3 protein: CASSQYRGVGQETQYF. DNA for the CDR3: TGTGCCAGCAGCCAGTACAGGGGGGTGGGCCAAGAGACCCAGTACTTC.